Included here is one T cell receptor beta chain sequence, with context. Its antigen is not yet known. One base away there is no much larger clone; base qualities are not given. The germline V gene (reference sequence) sets CDR1 to LGHDT and CDR2 to YNNKEL. The CDR3 runs 13 residues from the cysteine to the phenylalanine. The sequence is cut down to CDR3 DNA, 39 bases in frame from base 1. V loses 4 bases of germline sequence and J loses 8 bases, and the interval between the two ends is 14 bases. The sample originates from a study of Ad26.COV2.S vaccination and SARS-CoV-2 variants (dated by TCRdb to 2020 to 2022). With regard to the full study: Donors in the vaccine arm were drawn from COV1001, a multicentre, randomized, double-blind, placebo-controlled phase I-IIa trial testing Ad26.COV2.S in healthy adults. Trial participants were randomized into five groups of five: low-dose or high-dose Ad26.COV2.S given once or twice, or placebo on both occasions. Investigators did not know the trial group allocation while performing experiments and assessing outcomes. The TCR-sequenced set comprised about 32 samples: around 20 Ad26.COV2.S vaccine recipients, 5 placebo recipients and 8 SARS-CoV-2 convalescent individuals. Ad26.COV2.S was given intramuscularly at 5x10^10 or 1x10^11 viral particles, as a single shot or as two shots 56 days apart. The specificity and breadth of SARS-CoV-2-reactive T cell receptors after Ad26.COV2.S vaccination were assessed by TCRbeta repertoire sequencing. Beyond this particular receptor, the publication reports: Comparable non-spike TCR breadth was observed between vaccine and placebo recipients, consistent with only spike being contained in the vaccine. The authors noted that total T cell responses may have been underestimated by the TCR breadth and depth analyses. The study was not powered to compare responses between vaccine doses or regimens. Ad26.COV2.S recipients had higher spike-specific TCR breadth than placebo recipients (P = 0.0014). Substantial breadth of spike-specific CD8+ and CD4+ T cell responses was reported after vaccination.

The sample's treatment or condition label, decoded: approximately 18 received Ad26.COV2.S at low or high dose, single or two shots; 5 received placebo; per-sample allocation not given. For vaccine and placebo recipients, repertoires were sequenced using samples collected on day 63 after the first injection. Cohort 1b enrolled about two dozen adults aged 18-55 years at a single site in Boston, USA, between 29 July and 7 August 2020. As a vaccine, Ad26.COV2.S was a replication-incompetent adenovirus type 26 vector that expressed a prefusion-stabilized SARS-CoV-2 spike protein derived from the original Wuhan strain. The immunoSEQ Assay was used to sequence TCRbeta CDR3 regions. After extraction, genomic DNA underwent amplification by bias-controlled multiplex PCR, followed by high-throughput sequencing. In the original analysis: To quantify the absolute abundance of each unique TCRbeta CDR3 region, sequences were collapsed and filtered. Usable DNA was measured by amplifying reference genes present in all nucleated cells, and TCRbeta template counts were normalized to that usable DNA to estimate T cell fraction. Repertoire TCRs were annotated as SARS-CoV-2-specific by exact matching of V gene, CDR3 amino acid sequence and J gene to a known reactive TCR set. MIRA supplied the reference SARS-CoV-2 TCR set, which was filtered for enrichment in COVID-19-positive ImmuneCODE repertoires so that public or cross-reactive TCRs were removed. Using the MIRA antigens, annotated TCRs were further analysed by specific ORF or by position within an ORF. Depth was the summed frequency of annotated unique rearrangements, while breadth was defined as annotated unique rearrangements over total unique productive rearrangements. Two-sided Wilcoxon rank-sum tests were used to compare TCR breadth between groups. In TCRdb, the immuneACCESS table is reduced to in-frame sequences with V and J assigned. These tables do not hold every clone; where another copy was compared, an unresolved V gene accounts for under half, and the others remain unexplained. V and J calls and clone size come straight from that table; D and trimming were deduced from the DNA. Counted in this sample were about 430,000 clones; around nine tenths of them appeared once. The top ten hold about 12% of the sample.

The sequencing used peripheral blood, collected in a trial of Ad26.COV2.S vaccine versus placebo. The source is a person between 18 and 60 years old who received the Ad26.COV2.S COVID-19 vaccine or a placebo. The sequence is built from TRBV3-1 (or the pseudogene TRBV3-2) and TRBJ1-1, with the D gene not clear enough to name. The DNA sequence is as follows: TGTGCCAGCAGCCTCAGCCCGACAACGGAAGCTTTCTTT. Translated, this is CASSLSPTTEAFF.